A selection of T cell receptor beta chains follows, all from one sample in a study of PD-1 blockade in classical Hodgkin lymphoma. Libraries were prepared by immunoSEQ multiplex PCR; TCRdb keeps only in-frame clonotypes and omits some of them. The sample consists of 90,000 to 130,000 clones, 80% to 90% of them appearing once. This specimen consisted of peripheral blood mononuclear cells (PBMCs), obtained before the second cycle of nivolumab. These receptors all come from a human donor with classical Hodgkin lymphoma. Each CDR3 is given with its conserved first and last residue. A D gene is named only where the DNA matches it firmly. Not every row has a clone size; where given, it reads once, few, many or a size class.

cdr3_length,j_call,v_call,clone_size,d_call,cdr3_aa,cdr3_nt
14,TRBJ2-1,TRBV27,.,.,CASSLSGYYNEQFF,TGTGCCAGCAGTTTAAGCGGGTACTACAATGAGCAGTTCTTC
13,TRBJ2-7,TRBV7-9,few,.,CASRDSLSYEQYF,TGTGCCAGCAGGGACAGCCTCTCCTACGAGCAGTACTTC
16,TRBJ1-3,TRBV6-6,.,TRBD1,CASSYTGQFSGNTIYF,TGTGCCAGCAGTTACACGGGACAGTTCTCTGGAAACACCATATATTTT
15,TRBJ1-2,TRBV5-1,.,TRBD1,CASSLDHTGARGYTF,TGCGCCAGCAGCTTGGATCACACAGGGGCCCGGGGCTACACCTTC
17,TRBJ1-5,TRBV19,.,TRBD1,CASSIIQGLIPNQPQHF,TGTGCCAGTAGTATAATACAGGGGCTAATACCTAATCAGCCCCAGCATTTT
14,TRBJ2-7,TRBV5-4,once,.,CASSSGTGSYEQYF,TGTGCCAGCAGCTCCGGGACGGGGTCCTACGAGCAGTACTTC
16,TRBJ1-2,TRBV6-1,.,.,CASSVGGTSGLSGYTF,TGTGCCAGCAGTGTGGGCGGCACATCGGGCCTCTCGGGCTACACCTTC
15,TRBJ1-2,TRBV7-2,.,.,CASSLAKWGGAGYTF,TGTGCCAGCAGCTTAGCGAAGTGGGGCGGGGCTGGCTACACCTTC
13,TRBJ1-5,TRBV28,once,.,CASSLADHQPQHF,TGTGCCAGCAGTTTAGCCGATCATCAGCCCCAGCATTTT
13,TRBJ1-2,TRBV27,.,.,CASSDSRDYGYTF,TGTGCCAGCAGTGACAGCCGGGACTATGGCTACACCTTC
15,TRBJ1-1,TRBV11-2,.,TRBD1,CASSLERAGQGETFF,TGTGCCAGCAGCTTAGAGAGAGCGGGACAGGGCGAAACTTTCTTT
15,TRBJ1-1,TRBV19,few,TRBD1,CASSIVGQGYTEAFF,TGTGCCAGTAGTATAGTCGGACAGGGGTACACTGAAGCTTTCTTT
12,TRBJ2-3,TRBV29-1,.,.,CSVVGSTDTQYF,TGCAGCGTTGTTGGGAGCACAGATACGCAGTATTTT
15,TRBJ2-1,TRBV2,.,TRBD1,CASSTGTGGYNEQFF,TGTGCCAGCAGTACCGGGACAGGGGGTTACAATGAGCAGTTCTTC
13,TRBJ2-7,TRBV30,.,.,CACPREFTYEQYF,TGTGCCTGCCCCAGGGAATTCACCTACGAGCAGTACTTC
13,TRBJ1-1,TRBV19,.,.,CASSISSITEAFF,TGTGCCAGTAGTATTAGCAGCATCACTGAAGCTTTCTTT